This T cell receptor (beta chain) emerged from a study of OX40 agonist ivuxolimab in advanced cancers. Clones were read by immunoSEQ multiplex PCR, and TCRdb kept only the in-frame ones, dropping some. The data show about 45,000 clones, with roughly 90% seen just once and less than 20% held by the top ten. Notes on this clone: As yet, its antigen is unknown.

Study outcomes and limitations: Partial responders treated at 0.1-3.0 mg/kg exhibited clonal expansion among the lowest measured.

Germline values: CDR1 SGHVS, CDR2 FQNEAQ. V was clipped by 4 bases and J by 6 bases, with 21 bases between them. The CDR3 has 16 residues. The study sampled blood at baseline, cycle 4 day 1, and cycle 7 day 1. The sample was CD4+ or CD8+ T cells sorted from blood, taken in a trial of the OX40 agonist ivuxolimab. This sequence joins TRBV7-8 and TRBJ1-1, with D hard to call. The TCR comes from an adult with an advanced solid tumor such as melanoma, head and neck, liver or kidney cancer. The CDR3 spells CASSYLKGSTGAEAFF. The DNA of the CDR3 is TGTGCCAGCAGCTACCTCAAGGGATCAACGGGAGCTGAAGCTTTCTTT. The full variable domain, completed using reference TRBV7-8 and TRBJ1-1, is GAGVSQSPRYKVAKRGQDVALRCDPISGHVSLFWYQQALGQGPEFLTYFQNEAQLDKSGLPSDRFFAERPEGSVSTLKIQRTQQEDSAVYLCASSYLKGSTGAEAFFGQGTRLTVV.